This is a list of T cell receptor beta chains from one sample in a study of CD8 T cells in Susac syndrome. TCRdb redid the calling of the immunoSEQ multiplex PCR reads with MiXCR, one entry per CDR3 protein. The sample consists of roughly 220,000 distinct CDR3 sequences, approximately 94% of them appearing once. Sequenced: CD4+ T cells from PBMCs. The origin of the receptors is a human donor with Susac syndrome. The CDR3 runs from the conserved cysteine through the conserved F or W. The D gene is left open where the match is weak. Size is stated for part of the rows, as once, few or many counts, or as a class when the clone is expanded.

>TRBJ2-3|TRBV5-1|once|TRBD2
CASSSEGLAGPDTQYF
TGCGCCAGCAGCTCGGAGGGACTAGCGGGGCCAGATACGCAGTATTTT
>TRBJ1-5|TRBV29-1|NA|TRBD1
CSVLQGDGAPQHF
TGCAGCGTGTTACAGGGGGACGGCGCGCCCCAGCATTTT
>TRBJ2-3|TRBV20-1|NA|TRBD2
CGRERGGSDTQYF
TGCGGGAGAGAGCGGGGGGGCTCAGATACGCAGTATTTT
>TRBJ1-4|TRBV6-5|NA|TRBD1
CASSYRTGVNEKLFF
TGTGCCAGCAGTTATCGGACAGGGGTTAATGAAAAACTGTTTTTT
>TRBJ2-5|TRBV20-1|NA|NA
CSAEAPGRGLGGRETQYF
TGCAGTGCTGAGGCCCCCGGGAGGGGGCTAGGGGGGCGAGAGACCCAGTACTTC
>TRBJ2-7|TRBV20-1|NA|TRBD2
CSARPGLAGRDEQYF
TGCAGTGCTAGACCGGGACTAGCGGGGAGGGACGAGCAGTACTTC
>TRBJ2-7|TRBV12-3/TRBV12-4|NA|NA
CASSLNIDGGQYF
TGTGCCAGCAGTTTAAATATCGACGGAGGCCAGTACTTC
>TRBJ2-1|TRBV4-3|NA|TRBD2
CASSQDAGAGGPREQFF
TGCGCCAGCAGCCAAGACGCCGGAGCGGGGGGTCCCAGGGAGCAGTTCTTC
>TRBJ1-2|TRBV6-1|NA|NA
CASSAGGANYGYTF
TGTGCCAGCAGTGCTGGAGGGGCTAACTATGGCTACACCTTC
>TRBJ2-5|TRBV6-1|NA|TRBD2
CASRPRTSGAPQETQYF
TGTGCCAGCAGACCCAGGACTAGCGGGGCGCCCCAAGAGACCCAGTACTTC
>TRBJ1-3|TRBV20-1|NA|TRBD1
CSALTGSGNTIYF
TGCAGTGCTCTGACAGGGTCTGGAAACACCATATATTTT
>TRBJ2-1|TRBV10-3|NA|TRBD2
CAIALAGGRNEQFF
TGTGCCATCGCCCTAGCGGGGGGACGCAATGAGCAGTTCTTC
>TRBJ1-3|TRBV30|NA|NA
CAWSLGTSGNTIYF
TGTGCCTGGAGTCTAGGGACCTCTGGAAACACCATATATTTT
>TRBJ2-5|TRBV20-1|NA|NA
CSASLETQYF
TGCAGTGCTAGCTTAGAGACCCAGTACTTC
>TRBJ1-2|TRBV30|NA|NA
CAWSGVGGRAF
TGTGCCTGGAGTGGGGTTGGGGGCCGGGCCTTC
>TRBJ2-1|TRBV12-3/TRBV12-4|NA|NA
CASSLGQINEQFF
TGTGCCAGCAGTTTAGGACAGATCAATGAGCAGTTCTTC
>TRBJ2-1|TRBV27|NA|TRBD1
CASSLDRASYNEQFF
TGTGCCAGCAGTCTCGACAGGGCCTCCTACAATGAGCAGTTCTTC
>TRBJ1-6|TRBV6-1|NA|TRBD1
CASSADRDSPLHF
TGTGCCAGCAGTGCGGACAGGGACTCACCCCTCCACTTT
>TRBJ1-3|TRBV12-3/TRBV12-4|NA|NA
CASTTANSGNTIYF
TGTGCCAGCACGACAGCAAATTCTGGAAACACCATATATTTT
>TRBJ2-2|TRBV5-1|NA|NA
CASSSRGHTGELFF
TGCGCCAGCAGCTCCCGGGGGCACACCGGGGAGCTGTTTTTT
>TRBJ1-1|TRBV6-2/TRBV6-3|NA|NA
CASSYESGTEAFF
TGTGCCAGCAGTTACGAGAGTGGAACTGAAGCTTTCTTT
>TRBJ2-2|TRBV20-1|NA|TRBD1
CSARSAGTVLIKELFF
TGCAGTGCTAGAAGTGCCGGGACAGTACTGATCAAGGAGCTGTTTTTT
>TRBJ1-6|TRBV16|NA|TRBD1
CASSQSATGSSPLHF
TGTGCCAGCAGCCAATCTGCGACAGGGTCTTCACCCCTCCACTTT
>TRBJ1-2|TRBV21-1|NA|NA
CASSKDVRGSYGYTF
TGTGCCAGCAGCAAAGATGTCAGGGGGAGCTATGGCTACACCTTC
>TRBJ2-6|TRBV9|once|NA
CASSPQGKNRSGANVLTF
TGTGCCAGCAGCCCCCAGGGGAAGAACCGCTCTGGGGCCAACGTCCTGACTTTC
>TRBJ1-1|TRBV5-1|NA|NA
CASSGPPFPTEAFF
TGCGCCAGCAGCGGCCCGCCCTTCCCTACTGAAGCTTTCTTT
>TRBJ1-6|TRBV30|NA|NA
CAWSVGGAGSPLHF
TGTGCCTGGAGTGTAGGGGGGGCTGGTTCACCCCTCCACTTT
>TRBJ1-1|TRBV29-1|NA|NA
CSVAVSGDYTEAFF
TGCAGCGTTGCTGTTTCGGGGGATTACACTGAAGCTTTCTTT
>TRBJ1-2|TRBV9|NA|NA
CASSSPGNYGYTF
TGTGCCAGCAGCTCGCCCGGCAACTATGGCTACACCTTC
>TRBJ2-7|TRBV20-1|NA|NA
CSGRTDYEQYF
TGCAGTGGACGGACGGACTACGAGCAGTACTTC
>TRBJ1-1|TRBV12-3/TRBV12-4|once|NA
CASSLEAGSGAFF
TGTGCCAGCAGCCTTGAGGCTGGGAGTGGTGCTTTCTTT
>TRBJ2-1|TRBV12-3/TRBV12-4|NA|NA
CASSFWSGQLYDYNEQFF
TGTGCCAGCAGTTTTTGGTCCGGACAGCTATACGATTACAATGAGCAGTTCTTC
>TRBJ2-7|TRBV30|NA|NA
CAWRDTGVPYEQYF
TGTGCCTGGAGGGATACGGGTGTCCCCTACGAGCAGTACTTC
>TRBJ1-1|TRBV6-6|NA|NA
CASSYEKGTEAFF
TGTGCCAGCAGTTACGAGAAGGGCACTGAAGCTTTCTTT
>TRBJ1-5|TRBV30|NA|NA
CAWTPPGERNQPQHF
TGTGCCTGGACTCCCCCGGGAGAGAGGAATCAGCCCCAGCATTTT
>TRBJ1-6|TRBV9|NA|TRBD1
CASSATGDNSPLHF
TGTGCCAGCAGCGCGACAGGGGATAATTCACCCCTCCACTTT
>TRBJ2-3|TRBV5-1|NA|TRBD2
CASSLGSSGGTDTQYF
TGCGCCAGCAGCTTGGGGTCTAGCGGGGGGACAGATACGCAGTATTTT
>TRBJ2-3|TRBV14|NA|NA
CASSQEIRTDTQYF
TGTGCCAGCAGCCAAGAAATCCGCACAGATACGCAGTATTTT
>TRBJ2-4|TRBV6-2/TRBV6-3|NA|NA
CASSWSLRPNIQYF
TGTGCCAGCAGTTGGTCTCTCCGCCCAAACATTCAGTACTTC
>TRBJ1-1|TRBV7-6|NA|NA
CASSLYREGAFF
TGTGCCAGCAGCTTATACAGGGAGGGAGCTTTCTTT
>TRBJ2-1|TRBV5-1|NA|TRBD1
CASSSQGDRGSYNEQFF
TGCGCCAGCAGCTCGCAGGGCGACAGGGGCTCCTACAATGAGCAGTTCTTC